What follows are 29 T cell receptor beta chains derived from one specimen sequenced in a study of radiotherapy plus CTLA-4 blockade in lung cancer. Only in-frame clones appear in the TCRdb table, and some are missing; sequencing was by immunoSEQ multiplex PCR. The table records some 78,000 clones, approximately 86% of them present only once. The specimen was peripheral blood, collected from a patient treated with radiotherapy plus ipilimumab. Source of these receptors: a human donor with non-small cell lung cancer who had a partial response to radiotherapy plus ipilimumab.

The chain recombines TRBV2 with TRBJ2-1; 9 nucleotides agree with TRBD2. The CDR3 has 15 amino acids. V was pared by 7 bases and J by 7 bases, with 11 bases of the junction left unmatched. Germline V gene data show CDR1 as SNHLY and CDR2 as FYNNEI. CDR3 in DNA: TGTGCCAGCAACGTCCAAGGACTAGCGCCGAATGAGCAGTTCTTC. Translated, it gives CASNVQGLAPNEQFF.

The chain links TRBV5-5 to TRBJ1-2; TRBD1 agrees at 7 bases. The CDR3 is 12 residues long. The V gene end was trimmed by 2 bases and the J gene end by 6 bases; junction bases not matched to a gene: 1. Germline assignment: CDR1 SGHKS and CDR2 YYEKEE (reference sequence). The CDR3 here is CASSFTGDGYTF. CDR3 coding DNA: TGTGCCAGCAGCTTTACAGGGGATGGCTACACCTTC.

The chain couples TRBV28 to TRBJ2-7, with a weak D call TRBD1 (6 bases). Germline V gene sequence: CDR1 MDHEN, CDR2 SYDVKM. There are 13 residues in the CDR3. The V end was cut by 8 bases, the J end by 0 bases, with 11 bases between. The CDR3 DNA sequence: TGTGCCAGCCTTCGACAGGCCTCCTACGAGCAGTACTTC. Translated, it gives CASLRQASYEQYF.

This clone was observed a few times. The V gene is TRBV28, the J gene TRBJ1-4, with 9 bases fitting TRBD1. This CDR3 contains 14 residues. Germline V gene data show CDR1 as MDHEN and CDR2 as SYDVKM. Trimming took 4 bases from V and 8 from J; bases not matched to a gene: 5. This CDR3 reads CASSSGQGREKLFF. CDR3 nucleotide sequence: TGTGCCAGCAGTTCAGGACAGGGGAGAGAAAAACTGTTTTTT.

V usage is TRBV10-3 and J usage is TRBJ1-1; D gene unclear. Germline V gene data show CDR1 as ENHRY and CDR2 as SYGVKD. This CDR3 spans 13 amino acids. The ends were cut back, 9 bases at V and 1 base at J, with 12 bases in the middle. The CDR3 is CAIRARGNTEAFF. Here the CDR3 DNA reads TGTGCCATAAGAGCCAGAGGGAACACTGAAGCTTTCTTT.

On this clone itself: One junction end disagrees with the germline gene, perhaps due to a read error. The rearrangement links TRBV15 to TRBJ1-1; 8 nucleotides agree with TRBD1. The CDR3 is 13 amino acids. The germline gives CDR1 LNHNV, CDR2 YYDKDF (reference sequence). CDR3 protein: CATSQTGDTGAFF. The DNA for the CDR3 is TGTGCCACCAGCCAGACAGGGGACACTGGAGCTTTCTTT.

The chain links TRBV5-1 to TRBJ2-5; no firm D call. V dropped 4 bases and J dropped 1 base, with 5 bases sitting between them. This CDR3 is 12 amino acids long. The germline V gene encodes CDR1 SGHRS and CDR2 YFSETQ. The CDR3 nucleotides read TGCGCCAGCAGCCCCTCCCAAGAGACCCAGTACTTC. Translated, it gives CASSPSQETQYF.

The sample holds one count of this clone. The gene calls are TRBV6-1 and TRBJ2-1, with a possible D match to TRBD1 (6 bases). Germline V CDR1 and CDR2: MNHNS, SASEGT. The CDR3 covers 16 residues. V was cut by 3 bases and J by 0 bases, with 12 bases left in between. The CDR3 sequence: CASSDALRGSYNEQFF. The DNA for the CDR3 is TGTGCCAGCAGTGACGCCCTCAGGGGCTCCTACAATGAGCAGTTCTTC.

The chain is built from TRBV11-2 and TRBJ2-3, with 11 bases aligning to TRBD2. The CDR3 contains 18 residues. V gave up 5 bases and J gave up 3 bases; unmatched junction bases: 13. In germline, CDR1 is SGHAT, CDR2 FQNNGV. The CDR3, as DNA: TGTGCCAGCAGCCCCCTCCTTAGCGGGAGGGCCGGAACAGATACGCAGTATTTT. It encodes CASSPLLSGRAGTDTQYF.

The chain has TRBV7-3 and TRBJ2-2, with a weak D call TRBD1 (5 bases). V lost 0 bases and J 2 bases, leaving 10 bases between the germline ends. The CDR3 loop spans 16 amino acids. CDR1 is SGHTA, CDR2 FQGTGA, per germline. CDR3 DNA sequence: TGTGCCAGCAGCTTAACGTTGGGGCCTAACACCGGGGAGCTGTTTTTT. It encodes CASSLTLGPNTGELFF. The entire variable domain, with the rest obtained from reference TRBV7-3 and TRBJ2-2, is as follows: GAGVSQTPSNKVTEKGKYVELRCDPISGHTALYWYRQSLGQGPEFLIYFQGTGAADDSGLPNDRFFAVRPEGSVSTLKIQRTERGDSAVYLCASSLTLGPNTGELFFGEGSRLTVL.

This clone was seen only a few times. The chain combines TRBV5-1 with TRBJ2-7; D may be TRBD1 (6 bases). The CDR3 consists of 15 residues. Germline values: CDR1 SGHRS, CDR2 YFSETQ. Trimming left V 0 bases short and J 5 bases short, with 15 bases between. The CDR3 coding sequence is TGCGCCAGCAGCTTGGGGGGACAAATGGCGGACGAGCAGTACTTC. Translating it yields CASSLGGQMADEQYF.

This clone was observed a few times. The rearrangement uses TRBV19 and TRBJ1-5, with D perhaps matching TRBD1 (6 bases). This CDR3 has 16 residues. With 1 base removed from V and 0 bases from J, the gap between germline ends came to 10 bases. CDR1 and CDR2 from the germline V gene are LNHDA and SQIVND (reference sequence). CDR3 loop: CASSIAQGASNQPQHF. As DNA, the CDR3 is TGTGCCAGTAGTATAGCACAGGGTGCTAGCAATCAGCCCCAGCATTTT.

This sequence joins TRBV2 and TRBJ2-3, with 15 positions matching TRBD2. The CDR3 runs 15 residues. Trimming cost V 3 bases and J 7 bases; bases outside gene matches: 2. Per the germline V gene, CDR1 is SNHLY and CDR2 is FYNNEI. The CDR3 is CASSDGTSGRHTQYF. The CDR3 region has the DNA TGTGCCAGCAGTGACGGGACTAGCGGGAGGCATACGCAGTATTTT.

The gene calls are TRBV6-1 and TRBJ1-5; D possibly corresponds to TRBD1 (5 bases). In germline, CDR1 is MNHNS, CDR2 SASEGT. The V end lost 8 bases, the J end lost 3 bases, and 14 bases lay between the germline ends. There are 14 residues in the CDR3. CDR3 in DNA: TGTGCCAGCGTCTATGACAGTCTCAATCAGCCCCAGCATTTT. Its protein is CASVYDSLNQPQHF.

The rearrangement links TRBV6-1 to TRBJ2-3; D may be TRBD2 (5 bases). Germline V gene lookup returns CDR1 MNHNS and CDR2 SASEGT. This CDR3 spans 14 amino acids. V was cut by 2 bases and J by 1 base, with 7 bases left in between. The CDR3 DNA is TGTGCCAGCAGTGAACCCGGGGGCACAGATACGCAGTATTTT. It codes for CASSEPGGTDTQYF.

This clone was counted once. CDR3 amino acids: CASSFGRASREEQYF. CDR3 sequence (DNA): TGCGCCAGCAGCTTTGGACGGGCCTCCCGGGAAGAGCAGTACTTC. The J gene is TRBJ2-7, the V gene TRBV5-1; perhaps TRBD2 as D (5 bases). Germline V gives CDR1 SGHRS, CDR2 YFSETQ. There are 15 residues in the CDR3. V was cut by 2 bases and J by 7 bases, with 19 bases left in between.

Only one count was recorded for this clone. The V gene is TRBV2, the J gene TRBJ1-1; 8 nucleotides align to TRBD1. Germline CDR1 is SNHLY and CDR2 is FYNNEI. J lost 4 bases, V lost 6 bases, and 10 bases had no gene match. The CDR3 has 15 amino acids. The CDR3 DNA reads TGTGCCAGCAGAGTGGACAGGGCTCTCGGCACTGAAGCTTTCTTT. This translates into CASRVDRALGTEAFF.

This chain uses TRBV7-2 with TRBJ2-4; D not certain. Per germline, CDR1 SGHTA and CDR2 FQGNSA. V was cut by 2 bases and J by 3 bases, with 2 bases left in between. This CDR3 region has 12 residues. The CDR3 spells CASSLYKNIQYF. In DNA, the CDR3 is TGTGCCAGCAGCTTATACAAAAACATTCAGTACTTC.

The gene calls are TRBV5-4 and TRBJ2-1; the D gene is possibly TRBD2 (5 bases). Trimming removed 4 bases at V and 10 bases at J, with 21 bases between. Germline CDR1 SGHNT, CDR2 YYREEE (reference sequence). The CDR3 is made up of 15 amino acids. In nucleotides, the CDR3 is TGTGCCAGCAGCCCCGTTTGGGCGGGTCTCGCGGAGCAGTTCTTC. This codes for CASSPVWAGLAEQFF.

The V call is TRBV6-4, the J call TRBJ2-1; TRBD1 aligns across 11 bases. The germline CDR1 and CDR2 sequences are MRHNA and SNTAGT. This CDR3 is 15 amino acids long. The ends lost 5 bases at V and 2 bases at J; junction bases unmatched: 2. DNA of the CDR3: TGTGCCAGCAGTAGGGGACAGGGGGCCTACAATGAGCAGTTCTTC. Translation gives CASSRGQGAYNEQFF.

This clone has more than one count but fewer than ten. The chain is built from TRBV28 and TRBJ2-7; D remains ambiguous. V lost 2 bases and J lost 6, with 11 bases in between. The CDR3 sequence is 13 residues long. From germline, CDR1 is MDHEN and CDR2 SYDVKM. The CDR3 sequence is CASSLTLGAEQYV. CDR3 DNA: TGTGCCAGCAGTTTAACGCTAGGCGCCGAGCAGTACGTC.

This rearrangement joins TRBV9 to TRBJ2-2, with 7 bases matching TRBD2. The CDR3 has 16 residues. After removal of 3 bases from V and 6 bases from J, the junction contained 11 bases not matched to a gene. Germline assignment: CDR1 SGDLS and CDR2 YYNGEE. CDR3 sequence (DNA): TGTGCCAGCAGCGCAGTCGGACTAGTTAGTGCCGGGGAGCTGTTTTTT. Translating gives CASSAVGLVSAGELFF.

The chain recombines TRBV5-6 with TRBJ2-7, with TRBD2 matching over 7 bases. Trimming at V came to 4 bases and at J to 2 bases, leaving 12 bases not matched to a gene. Looked up from germline, CDR1 is SGHDT and CDR2 is YYEEEE. The CDR3 loop spans 16 amino acids. In DNA form, the CDR3 reads TGTGCCAGCAGCCCGAATCCTAGCGGAGGGGCCTACGAGCAGTACTTC. Its protein is CASSPNPSGGAYEQYF.

The V call is TRBV23-1, the J call TRBJ1-1; TRBD1 agrees at 7 bases. TRBV23-1 is noted as an ORF with a role that remains uncertain. The CDR3 totals 15 residues. Trimming cost V 3 bases and J 1 base; bases outside gene matches: 5. CDR3 in DNA: TGCGCCAGCAGTCACCGGGGACAGAAGAACACTGAAGCTTTCTTT. It is translated as CASSHRGQKNTEAFF.

CDR3 in amino acids: CASSYAIAGGVFV. CDR3 coding DNA: TGTGCCAGCAGTTACGCAATAGCGGGAGGAGTGTTCGTC. The chain carries TRBV6-5 and TRBJ2-7, with 10 bases aligning to TRBD2. This CDR3 comprises 13 residues. Looked up from germline, CDR1 is MNHEY and CDR2 is SVGAGI.

The chain joins TRBV5-6 to TRBJ2-7; 11 bases fit TRBD2. The CDR3 totals 14 residues. V dropped 0 bases and J dropped 12; count of bases not matched to a gene: 8. Germline CDR1 is SGHDT and CDR2 is YYEEEE. CDR3 sequence reads: CASSLGLAGIYLYF. The DNA of the CDR3 is TGTGCCAGCAGCTTGGGACTAGCGGGAATTTATCTGTACTTC.

The chain combines TRBV9 with TRBJ2-5; TRBD2 matches 10 bases. V gave up 3 bases and J gave up 7 bases; unmatched junction bases: 9. This CDR3 spans 15 amino acids. Germline CDR1 and CDR2: SGDLS and YYNGEE. The CDR3 region has the DNA TGTGCCAGCAGCGCCGCTAGCGGGGGAATGGGGACCCAGTACTTC. It specifies CASSAASGGMGTQYF.

V is TRBV29-1 and J is TRBJ2-1, with D maybe TRBD1 (6 bases). Trimming took off 5 bases at V and 10 bases at J, with 12 bases between the two ends. Germline V gene data show CDR1 as SQVTM and CDR2 as ANQGSEA. This CDR3 has 11 amino acids. The CDR3 sequence: CSVLTGREQFF. The CDR3 DNA reads TGCAGCGTTCTAACAGGGCGGGAGCAGTTCTTC.

The chain uses TRBV15 and TRBJ1-4; D is uncertain. The V gene lost 8 bases and the J gene lost 7 bases, with 11 bases spanning the gap. The V gene's germline CDR1 is LNHNV and CDR2 YYDKDF (reference sequence). The CDR3 has 12 amino acids. CDR3: CATRQMAEKLFF. The CDR3 DNA sequence: TGTGCCACCCGCCAAATGGCTGAAAAACTGTTTTTT.